There are a few counts of the clone carrying this T cell receptor (beta chain). V was trimmed by 4 bases and J by 5 bases, leaving 11 bases between them. The germline V gene has CDR1 MNHEY and CDR2 SVGEGT. The CDR3 loop spans 13 amino acids. The sample is drawn from a study of blood T cells in healthy people across ages. No fewer than 7 million PBMCs went into each sample. A sample-barcoded 5' primer and a J-beta primer mix were used in a second PCR of roughly 7 to 11 cycles. Each cDNA molecule carried a tag from a template-switch adaptor that contained 12 random nucleotides. Each CDR3 protein gets one entry after TCRdb re-called the 5' RACE reads with MiXCR. The table lists around 1,500,000 distinct CDR3 sequences, roughly 30% of them singletons.

Sequencing used blood. The chain links TRBV6-2 or TRBV6-3 to TRBJ2-5, with D perhaps matching TRBD2 (5 bases). The sequence derives from a woman in her 30s in good health. CDR3 residues: CASSCSRGETQYF. DNA for the CDR3: TGTGCCAGCAGTTGCTCCCGAGGGGAGACCCAGTACTTC.